These T cell receptor beta chains were read from a single sample in a study of T cells in Graves' hyperthyroidism and ophthalmopathy. TCRdb recomputed calls from the multiplex PCR reads with MiXCR, one row per CDR3 protein. The sample holds around 340,000 distinct CDR3 sequences, roughly 18% seen once. What was sequenced was blood. These receptors came from a woman between 45 and 60 years old with Graves' hyperthyroidism. CDR3s leave out the opening cysteine and the closing phenylalanine or tryptophan.

ASSLSGQVVGETQY	TRBV13	TRBJ2-5
ASEGGDSSYNEQL	TRBV5-1	TRBJ2-1
SAYGTSGRPDTQY	TRBV20-1	TRBJ2-3
ASKQLTGYT	TRBV2	TRBJ1-2
ASSMIPGPYQPQH	TRBV19	TRBJ1-5
ASVGQGNSNQPQH	TRBV6-1	TRBJ1-5
ASSLVGAYYGYT	TRBV11-2	TRBJ1-2
ASSSGTGGAYEQY	TRBV28	TRBJ2-7
SARSGDEQF	TRBV20-1	TRBJ2-1
ASSTGPYGYT	TRBV12-3/TRBV12-4	TRBJ1-2
ASSSGLVTQY	TRBV7-9	TRBJ2-5
AGSAQETQY	TRBV7-9	TRBJ2-5
ASSLRTAFNEKLF	TRBV27	TRBJ1-4
ASSPIRDRGHEF	TRBV18	TRBJ2-1
ASSLTGDTGELF	TRBV27	TRBJ2-2
ASSAGDAVNTEAF	TRBV19	TRBJ1-1
ASSLAMADSSTDTQY	TRBV5-4	TRBJ2-3
SALSMNTEAF	TRBV20-1	TRBJ1-1
ASSLGWAGEGTQY	TRBV27	TRBJ2-5
ASSLGTTRQETQY	TRBV11-2	TRBJ2-5
ASSLYSGSAYNEQF	TRBV5-1	TRBJ2-1
ASSTDILAELDTQY	TRBV11-2	TRBJ2-3
ATRASGSYNEQF	TRBV28	TRBJ2-1
ASSLSGTGGSTDTQY	TRBV27	TRBJ2-3
ASSPTGQESEAF	TRBV18	TRBJ1-1
ASSYRLVQPGYT	TRBV6-2/TRBV6-3	TRBJ1-2
ASTLGQSRGKLF	TRBV12-3/TRBV12-4	TRBJ1-4
ASSLTLGGVHSYNEQF	TRBV7-3	TRBJ2-1
AWSLLGIRDTQY	TRBV30	TRBJ2-3
ASSLERLAGYNEQF	TRBV11-2	TRBJ2-1
SVRGLMNTEAF	TRBV29-1	TRBJ1-1
ASSASGPLVHEQF	TRBV2	TRBJ2-1
ASSPAPGGEQY	TRBV7-3	TRBJ2-7
ASSSDRTETQY	TRBV11-2	TRBJ2-5
ASTLRPGENIQY	TRBV12-3/TRBV12-4	TRBJ2-4
AVLQGGLNTEAF	TRBV10-3	TRBJ1-1
ASSPTFEQF	TRBV7-9	TRBJ2-1
ASSLDYSGPFSGELF	TRBV7-2	TRBJ2-2
ASSQAQGIGYT	TRBV27	TRBJ1-2
ASSLDLGSFAYEQY	TRBV11-2	TRBJ2-7
ASRGTGIGYEQY	TRBV12-3/TRBV12-4	TRBJ2-7
ASSSTRGLYEQY	TRBV11-2	TRBJ2-7
ASSPLGGDAF	TRBV27	TRBJ1-1
SAEEGAGTEAF	TRBV20-1	TRBJ1-1
SARAMPSREKGTEAF	TRBV20-1	TRBJ1-1
ASSTYRDRGTDTQY	TRBV12-3/TRBV12-4	TRBJ2-3
ASDGQSFSGANVLT	TRBV2	TRBJ2-6
ASTPSWGGNEQF	TRBV6-1	TRBJ2-1